This T cell receptor beta chain was identified during a study of T cell clonality in common variable immunodeficiency. Most patients and controls had Caucasian heritage. Control and CVID samples contributed equal amounts of genomic DNA. Measured with immunoSEQ multiplex PCR; TCRdb has only the in-frame clones, and not every one. Observed in the sample are tens of thousands of clones, none of them singletons. Notes on the study in general: CVID patient heterogeneity limited repertoire-clinical complication correlations. Authors noted CVID clonality's cause needs subpopulation repertoire sequencing.

In this sample, this clone turned up a few times. Its antigen is not known. The read stops 3 residues short of the end of the CDR3; the missing end is completed from the germline J gene. Germline V CDR1 and CDR2: SNHLY, FYNNEI. The CDR3 spans 17 residues. Trimming at V came to 3 bases and at J to 2 bases, leaving 7 bases not matched to a gene. The material sequenced was peripheral blood mononuclear cells. The chain employs TRBV2 and TRBJ2-1; 10 nucleotides agree with TRBD2. This TCR derives from a person between 18 and 75 years old in good health. The CDR3 reads CASSDPLAGAAYNEQFF. The CDR3 DNA, read in part, is TGTGCCAGCAGTGACCCCCTAGCGGGAGCGGCCTACAATGAG.